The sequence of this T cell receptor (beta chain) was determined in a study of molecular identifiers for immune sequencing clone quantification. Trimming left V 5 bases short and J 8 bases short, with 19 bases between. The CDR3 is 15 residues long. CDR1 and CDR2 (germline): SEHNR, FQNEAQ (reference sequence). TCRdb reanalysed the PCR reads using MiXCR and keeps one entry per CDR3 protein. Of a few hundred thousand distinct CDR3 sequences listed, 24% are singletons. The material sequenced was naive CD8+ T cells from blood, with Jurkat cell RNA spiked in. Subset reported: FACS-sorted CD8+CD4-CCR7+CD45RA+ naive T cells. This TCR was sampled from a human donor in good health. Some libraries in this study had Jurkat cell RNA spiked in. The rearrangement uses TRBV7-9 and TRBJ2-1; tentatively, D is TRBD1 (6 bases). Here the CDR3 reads CASSRPGQLTHEQFF. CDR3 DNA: TGTGCCAGCAGCCGACCGGGACAATTGACCCATGAGCAGTTCTTC.